This TCR beta chain was sequenced in a study of blood T cell repertoires in COVID-19. There are a few counts of this clone. CDR1 and CDR2 (germline): SGHTA, FQGNSA. This CDR3 spans 16 amino acids. V lost 1 base and J lost 1, with 13 bases in between. Assay used: immunoSEQ multiplex PCR; TCRdb lists only in-frame clones, some missing. The repertoire holds approximately 200,000 clones, with roughly 84% as singletons. V gene TRBV7-2 combines with J gene TRBJ1-1; D is ambiguous. The receptor comes from a man aged 35-49 years who had recovered from COVID-19. The sequenced material came from PBMCs or T cells enriched from blood (not recorded which). The CDR3 bases are TGTGCCAGCAGCTTAGTGGCGACAAAATCGAACACTGAAGCTTTCTTT. Amino acid sequence: CASSLVATKSNTEAFF.